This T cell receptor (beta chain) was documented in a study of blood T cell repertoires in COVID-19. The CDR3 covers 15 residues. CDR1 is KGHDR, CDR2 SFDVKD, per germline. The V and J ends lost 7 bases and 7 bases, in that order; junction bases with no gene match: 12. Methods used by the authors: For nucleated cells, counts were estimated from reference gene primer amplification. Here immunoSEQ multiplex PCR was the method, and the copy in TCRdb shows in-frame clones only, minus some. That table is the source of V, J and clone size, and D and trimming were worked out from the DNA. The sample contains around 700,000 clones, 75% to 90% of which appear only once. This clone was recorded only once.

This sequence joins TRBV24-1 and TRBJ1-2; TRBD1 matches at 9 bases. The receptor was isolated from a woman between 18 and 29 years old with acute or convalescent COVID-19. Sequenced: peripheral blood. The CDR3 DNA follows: TGTGCCACCAGCGGCCGGGACAGGGCGAGGGGTGGCTACACCTTC. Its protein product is CATSGRDRARGGYTF.